The T cell receptor (beta chain) described here comes from a study of shared clonotypes between healthy human individuals. Findings and caveats of the study: Rarefaction exposed incomplete sorted-subset sequencing despite large depth. Sequencing depth was expected to affect clonotype sharing among donors.

Sequencing used immunoSEQ multiplex PCR; TCRdb keeps in-frame clones, though not all of them. Seen here are about a million clones, approximately 77% observed once, and the top ten hold 0.7% to 0.95%. There are 14 residues in the CDR3. The V end was cut by 5 bases, the J end by 3 bases, with 13 bases between. CD45RA+ naive and CD45RA-negative memory subsets were separated from CD4+ cells. With respect to this clone: Its antigen is not identified.

This receptor was taken from a man aged 18-30 years in good health. Some clones in this sample may be carry-over from other donors' samples. Sequences were obtained from memory CD4+ T cells from PBMCs. As for subset: CD45RA-negative fraction. The chain links TRBV23-1 to TRBJ1-2, with D unresolved. TRBV23-1 carries the ORF label, with uncertain function. CDR3 in DNA: TGCGCCAGCAGTTCCGGGAAGACACACTATGGCTACACCTTC. It encodes CASSSGKTHYGYTF.